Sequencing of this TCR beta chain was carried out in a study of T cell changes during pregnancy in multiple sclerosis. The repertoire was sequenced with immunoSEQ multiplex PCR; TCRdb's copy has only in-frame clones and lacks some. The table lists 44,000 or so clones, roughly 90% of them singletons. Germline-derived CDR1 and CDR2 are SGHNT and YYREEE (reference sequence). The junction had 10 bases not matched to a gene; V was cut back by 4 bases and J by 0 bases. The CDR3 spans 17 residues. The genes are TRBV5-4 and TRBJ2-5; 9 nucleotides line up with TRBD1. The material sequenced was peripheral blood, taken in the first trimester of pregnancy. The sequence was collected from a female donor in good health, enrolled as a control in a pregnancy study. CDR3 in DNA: TGTGCCAGCAGCCTAACAGGGGGCGGACAGTACCAAGAGACCCAGTACTTC. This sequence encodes CASSLTGGGQYQETQYF. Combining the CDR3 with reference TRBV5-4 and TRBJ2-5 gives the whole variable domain ETGVTQSPTHLIKTRGQQVTLRCSSQSGHNTVSWYQQALGQGPQFIFQYYREEENGRGNFPPRFSGLQFPNYSSELNVNALELDDSALYLCASSLTGGGQYQETQYFGPGTRLLVL.